This passage covers 21 T cell receptor beta chains from one sample sequenced in a study of control samples from healthy donors and cancer patients. Sequencing used immunoSEQ multiplex PCR; TCRdb keeps in-frame clones, though not all of them. Seen here are some 94,000 clones, roughly nine tenths observed once, and the top ten hold over 1%. Source material: blood. The receptors were sampled from a woman in her forties or fifties in good health.

J is TRBJ2-1 and V is TRBV6-2 or TRBV6-3; 7 bases map to TRBD1. V lost 4 bases to trimming and J lost 11 bases; unmatched junction nucleotides: 8. Per germline, CDR1 MNHEY and CDR2 SVGEGT. This CDR3 has 13 residues. This CDR3 reads CASSLQGRGQQFF. DNA of the CDR3: TGTGCCAGCAGTTTACAGGGAAGGGGGCAGCAGTTCTTC.

The chain combines TRBV28 with TRBJ2-7; no firm D call. CDR1 is MDHEN and CDR2 is SYDVKM in the germline V gene. Deletions cut 5 bases from V and 2 bases from J, with 13 bases between. The CDR3 has 14 amino acids. CDR3 loop: CASSPYLKPYEQYF. The CDR3 coding sequence is TGTGCCAGCAGTCCGTACCTAAAACCCTACGAGCAGTACTTC.

This clone turned up a few times. This rearrangement joins TRBV6-5 to TRBJ1-4; 9 bases align to TRBD1. Germline V CDR1 and CDR2: MNHEY, SVGAGI. The ends lost 6 bases at V and 16 bases at J; junction bases unmatched: 12. The CDR3 runs to 13 residues. The CDR3 loop is CASRPQTGGVPFF. CDR3 coding DNA: TGTGCCAGCAGGCCACAAACAGGGGGCGTCCCGTTTTTT.

The chain joins TRBV5-1 to TRBJ2-5, with 15 bases identical to TRBD2. The CDR3 covers 17 residues. Germline CDR1 SGHRS, CDR2 YFSETQ. The V and J ends lost 4 bases and 2 bases, in that order; junction bases with no gene match: 6. CDR3 coding DNA: TGCGCCAGCAGCGGACTAGCGGGAGGGCTGGGGCAAGAGACCCAGTACTTC. It encodes CASSGLAGGLGQETQYF.

V usage is TRBV5-1 and J usage is TRBJ1-1; a possible D gene is TRBD1 (5 bases). Germline loops: CDR1 SGHRS, CDR2 YFSETQ. V lost 0 bases to trimming and J lost 3 bases, with 12 bases between them. The CDR3 has 15 residues. CDR3 amino acids: CASSLAGLQDTEAFF. The CDR3 DNA reads TGCGCCAGCAGCTTGGCAGGGCTCCAGGACACTGAAGCTTTCTTT. Variable domain in full (rest from reference TRBV5-1 and TRBJ1-1): KAGVTQTPRYLIKTRGQQVTLSCSPISGHRSVSWYQQTPGQGLQFLFEYFSETQRNKGNFPGRFSGRQFSNSRSEMNVSTLELGDSALYLCASSLAGLQDTEAFFGQGTRLTVV.

This sequence joins TRBV27 and TRBJ1-1, with unresolved D. Germline V gene lookup returns CDR1 MNHEY and CDR2 SMNVEV (reference sequence). This CDR3 spans 15 amino acids. The V gene lost 0 bases and the J gene lost 1 base, with 9 bases spanning the gap. CDR3 in DNA: TGTGCCAGCAGTTTATCGGCGCCCGAGAACACTGAAGCTTTCTTT. Encoded protein: CASSLSAPENTEAFF.

This clone was recorded once. V and J are TRBV28 and TRBJ2-2, with 8 bases lining up with TRBD2. The CDR3 sequence is 18 residues long. V lost 4 bases, J lost 5 bases, and 15 bases stayed unmatched. In germline, CDR1 is MDHEN, CDR2 SYDVKM. CDR3 loop: CASSSPVGGGARTGELFF. CDR3 bases: TGTGCCAGCAGTTCGCCCGTCGGGGGGGGCGCAAGGACCGGGGAGCTGTTTTTT.

This clone came up once. The rearrangement joins TRBV18 to TRBJ2-2; no reliable D call. The germline CDR1 and CDR2 sequences are KGHSH and LQKENI. This CDR3 is 15 amino acids long. V shed 1 base and J shed 6 bases, with 12 bases lying between them. In nucleotides, the CDR3 is TGTGCCAGCTCACCACGAGACGGATCGTCCGGGGAGCTGTTTTTT. It translates to CASSPRDGSSGELFF. The full variable domain, in which reference TRBV18 and TRBJ2-2 provide the parts outside the CDR3, is NAGVMQNPRHLVRRRGQEARLRCSPMKGHSHVYWYRQLPEEGLKFMVYLQKENIIDESGMPKERFSAEFPKEGPSILRIQQVVRGDSAAYFCASSPRDGSSGELFFGEGSRLTVL.

Only a few counts were recorded for this clone. The DNA of the CDR3 is TGTGCCAGCAAGGAGGGGCGAAGGCCCTCCTATAATTCACCCCTCCACTTT. It is translated as CASKEGRRPSYNSPLHF. This rearrangement joins TRBV28 to TRBJ1-6; weak D call: TRBD1 (5 bases). The CDR3 length is 17 residues. V was shortened by 7 bases and J by 0 bases, with 16 bases between the two germline ends. CDR1 is MDHEN and CDR2 is SYDVKM in the germline V gene.

V is TRBV21-1 and J is TRBJ2-1; the D call of TRBD1 is as the table states it, not checked on the DNA. TRBV21-1 is annotated as a pseudogene. This CDR3 comprises 20 residues. This CDR3 reads CASSALGQPLILRPPPEQFF. In DNA form, the CDR3 reads TGTGCCAGCAGCGCGCTTGGGCAGCCCCTAATCTTACGGCCCCCTCCCGAGCAGTTCTTC.

DNA for the CDR3: TGTGCCAGCAGCGACCGACAGGGGAACAGTCAGCCCCAGCATTTT. Protein: CASSDRQGNSQPQHF. The chain links TRBV7-2 to TRBJ1-5; TRBD1 matches at 8 bases. The V segment lost 5 bases and the J segment 6 bases; nucleotides outside the gene matches: 9. The CDR3 sequence is 15 residues long. Germline V gene sequence: CDR1 SGHTA, CDR2 FQGNSA.

The genes are TRBV3-1 (or the pseudogene TRBV3-2) and TRBJ1-2; D is unclear. Germline-derived CDR1 and CDR2 are LGHDT and YNNKEL (reference sequence). The V end lost 3 bases, the J end lost 3 bases, and 5 bases lay between the germline ends. CDR3 length: 12 amino acids. CDR3 bases: TGTGCCAGCAGCCAGCAGGACTATGGCTACACCTTC. Translated, it gives CASSQQDYGYTF.

J is TRBJ2-4 and V is TRBV4-3; 8 bases match TRBD1. Germline assignment: CDR1 LGHNA and CDR2 YSLEER. After removal of 3 bases from V and 8 bases from J, the junction contained 9 bases not matched to a gene. The CDR3 sequence is 15 residues long. This chain's CDR3 is CASSQDQGAWDIQYF. The CDR3 DNA reads as TGCGCCAGCAGCCAGGATCAGGGGGCGTGGGACATTCAGTACTTC.

The chain carries TRBV5-6 and TRBJ1-5, with D uncertain. V dropped 0 bases and J dropped 3 bases, with 10 bases sitting between them. CDR1 is SGHDT, CDR2 YYEEEE, per germline. The CDR3 runs to 15 residues. Written as DNA, the CDR3 is TGTGCCAGCAGCTTGGGAGCCCTGGTCAATCAGCCCCAGCATTTT. Protein product: CASSLGALVNQPQHF.

The rearrangement links TRBV7-2 to TRBJ2-1; the D gene could be TRBD1 or TRBD2 (6 bases each). V was clipped by 1 base and J by 6 bases, with 13 bases between them. The CDR3 runs to 15 residues. Germline CDR1 reads SGHTA; CDR2 reads FQGNSA. CDR3 region: CASSLGRGASNEQFF. DNA for the CDR3: TGTGCCAGCAGCTTAGGGAGGGGGGCTAGCAATGAGCAGTTCTTC.

V is TRBV5-6 and J is TRBJ1-2; TRBD1 is a possible D gene (5 bases). V was trimmed by 0 bases and J by 8 bases, leaving 11 bases between them. CDR3 size: 13 residues. CDR1 is SGHDT and CDR2 is YYEEEE in the germline V gene. The CDR3 DNA reads TGTGCCAGCAGCTTGGGAAGGAGGGACGGCTACACCTTC. It codes for CASSLGRRDGYTF.

The chain is built from TRBV11-2 and TRBJ1-1; D uncertain. CDR1 is SGHAT, CDR2 FQNNGV, per germline. The V and J ends lost 1 base and 3 bases respectively, with 6 bases between them. The CDR3 is 13 residues long. The CDR3 loop reads CASSLAPYTEAFF. The CDR3 DNA reads as TGTGCCAGCAGCTTAGCCCCGTACACTGAAGCTTTCTTT. The variable domain in full, completed from reference TRBV11-2 and TRBJ1-1, reads EAGVAQSPRYKIIEKRQSVAFWCNPISGHATLYWYQQILGQGPKLLIQFQNNGVVDDSQLPKDRFSAERLKGVDSTLKIQPAKLEDSAVYLCASSLAPYTEAFFGQGTRLTVV.

The gene calls are TRBV5-8 and TRBJ1-5, with TRBD1 matching 8 bases. V shed 4 bases, J shed 7 bases, and the junction held 7 bases outside the gene matches. Germline-derived CDR1 and CDR2 are SGHTS and YDEGEE. CDR3 size: 14 residues. The CDR3 nucleotides are TGTGCCAGCAGCACTGGACAGGGAGGCCAGCCCCAGCATTTT. As protein: CASSTGQGGQPQHF.

The V gene is TRBV7-2, the J gene TRBJ2-1; D call uncertain. Trimming cost V 1 base and J 4 bases, with 5 bases left between them. The CDR3 loop spans 13 amino acids. Germline loops: CDR1 SGHTA, CDR2 FQGNSA. CDR3 residues: CASSLVQYNEQFF. CDR3 coding DNA: TGTGCCAGCAGCTTAGTCCAATACAATGAGCAGTTCTTC.

The CDR3 reads CASRQDKYYEQYF. DNA for the CDR3: TGTGCCAGCAGACAGGACAAGTACTACGAGCAGTACTTC. The V gene is TRBV7-3, the J gene TRBJ2-7; tentatively, D is TRBD1 (5 bases). The CDR3 runs 13 residues. Deletions cut 6 bases from V and 3 bases from J, with 12 bases between. CDR1 is SGHTA and CDR2 is FQGTGA in the germline V gene.

This clone was observed once. The rearrangement links TRBV29-1 to TRBJ1-2; D gene uncertain. This CDR3 contains 14 residues. Germline CDR1 and CDR2: SQVTM and ANQGSEA. In nucleotides, the CDR3 is TGCACCTTACTTTCGCTTGGAGGAATTATGGACTACACCTTC. Its translation is CTLLSLGGIMDYTF. Using reference TRBV29-1 and TRBJ1-2 for the parts outside the CDR3, the full variable domain is SAVISQKPSRDICQRGTSLTIQCQVDSQVTMMFWYRQQPGQSLTLIATANQGSEATYESGFVIDKFPISRPNLTFSTLTVSNMSPEDSSIYLCTLLSLGGIMDYTFGSGTRLTVV.